The entry that follows covers one T cell receptor (beta chain) sequence. The specificity of this receptor is unknown. No per-base quality is available; no much larger clone lies one base away. The cysteine opens and the phenylalanine closes a CDR3 of 13 amino acids. The CDR3 DNA has 39 bases and is translated from base 1. Trimming takes 5 bases from V and 3 bases from J, and the germline ends sit 11 bases apart. The germline V gene (reference sequence) supplies CDR1 SGHAT and CDR2 FQDESV. All donors were healthy Caucasians. The twin cohort consisted of three pairs of female monozygotic twins, all aged roughly 18 to 29 years. Peripheral blood mononuclear cells were used as the source from which RNA for TCR libraries was isolated. The sample belongs to a study of identical twins (dated by TCRdb to 2015 to 2016). In the study overall: To test whether fetal clonotypes persist, the study used deep sequencing on TCR alpha and beta repertoires from monozygotic twins, unrelated adults of various ages, and cord blood. Replicate twin experiments were performed at different times using different library preparation protocols to rule out contamination.

General conclusions and limits of the study: Conclusions relied on cross-sectional statistical analysis, since the same donors could not be followed over many years. Out-of-frame TCR alpha sequences shared between twins showed an excess of low generation-probability sequences compared with coincidental sharing between unrelated individuals. Out-of-frame TCR alpha sharing in monozygotic twins was systematically underestimated by recombination models, whereas sharing between unrelated individuals was in agreement with the recombination models. The excess sharing between twins in beta out-of-frame sequences was weaker because fewer shared sequences reduced the signal-to-noise ratio. Invariant T cells such as MAIT and iNKT could partly confound zero-insertion analyses, although diverse VJ usage argued against such confounding for most clonotypes. Fewer insertions were carried by abundant cord blood beta clonotypes, a similar but weaker trend appeared in young adult naive repertoires, and no such trend appeared in memory repertoires.

Libraries were constructed by 5' RACE. The reads were generated on an Illumina HiSeq 2000. Template switching added a universal primer binding site, and the final cDNA carried a unique molecular identifier that allowed TCR cDNA molecules to be counted accurately. Specific primers in the conserved constant-segment region were used to synthesize first-strand cDNA for TCR alpha and beta chains. To control for contamination, every cDNA library was double barcoded, receiving both a SMART-Mk sample barcode and Illumina barcodes. TruSeq adapter sequences along with Illumina sample barcodes were introduced in two successive PCR steps. Sequencing of the TCR alpha and beta cDNA libraries was done on the Illumina HiSeq platform using custom primers. The published analysis was carried out like this. MiGEC was used to process raw reads and extract unique molecular identifiers, and MiXCR was used to find CDR3 positions. Recombination models were inferred per individual with the repgenHMM and IGoR tools using an EM algorithm. The tcR package in R was used for shared clonotype analysis, with sharing normalized by the product of cloneset sizes. To study raw recombination free of thymic and clonal selection effects, out-of-frame nonproductive sequences were analyzed. TCRdb took the public reads, trimmed them with fastp at Q25, ran MiXCR for clone calling and kept in-frame beta chains. Every entry covers one CDR3 protein and lists the most common genes and DNA from its rows. The V and J calls and clone size come from TCRdb's table, not from the authors' own analysis. This sample comprises hundreds of thousands of distinct CDR3 sequences, about 12% of them detected only once. In total, the top ten clones hold about 1.6% of the sample.

The sample was also reused in another study, on yellow fever vaccine responses in identical twins. Taken from the second paper: According to the authors, in identical twins the way T cells responded to vaccination appeared partly convergent and partly personalized. In identical twins, the study followed T cell clones that responded to the vaccine with precision.

The sequence derives from a woman aged 18-29 years in good health. This receptor chain uses TRBV11-1 and TRBJ2-7; the D gene lacks a confident call. Sequenced: PBMCs. The sequenced DNA is TGTGCCAGCAGCCCGGTGACACACTACGAGCAGTACTTC. Its coded protein is CASSPVTHYEQYF.